Presented here are 8 T cell receptor beta chains from one specimen sequenced in a study of blood T cell repertoires in COVID-19. TCRdb's copy holds only in-frame clones and misses some; the assay was immunoSEQ multiplex PCR. The sample includes 140,000 or so clones, around nine tenths of them seen just once. The sample consisted of peripheral blood. All receptors derive from a human donor in a cohort sampled during active COVID-19.

The chain's CDR3 is CASSILAGSSSYNEQFF. CDR3 nucleotide sequence: TGTGCCAGCAGCATTCTAGCGGGTTCTTCCTCCTACAATGAGCAGTTCTTC. The rearrangement uses TRBV21-1 and TRBJ2-1; the table's TRBD2 call for D was not verified on the DNA. TRBV21-1 is reported as a pseudogene. There are 17 residues in the CDR3.

This chain's CDR3 is CASSLAGGWSTDTQYF. The CDR3 DNA is TGTGCCAGCAGCTTAGCAGGGGGCTGGAGCACAGATACGCAGTATTTT. V usage is TRBV7-3 and J usage is TRBJ2-3; 8 bases line up with TRBD1. Germline-derived CDR1 and CDR2 are SGHTA and FQGTGA. Losses at the gene ends were 2 bases for V and 0 bases for J; bases not matched to a gene: 4. The CDR3 is made up of 16 amino acids.

The rearrangement links TRBV10-1 to TRBJ2-1; 8 nucleotides agree with TRBD1. Trimming at V came to 7 bases and at J to 1 base, leaving 9 bases not matched to a gene. This CDR3 spans 16 amino acids. Germline V gene lookup returns CDR1 WNHNN and CDR2 SYGVQD (reference sequence). CDR3 protein: CASTTDRGRSYNEQFF. CDR3 DNA sequence: TGCGCCAGCACTACCGACAGGGGTAGGTCCTACAATGAGCAGTTCTTC.

V gene TRBV5-4 combines with J gene TRBJ2-1; TRBD2 matches 11 bases. CDR1 is SGHNT and CDR2 is YYREEE in the germline V gene (reference sequence). CDR3 size: 17 residues. Trimming removed 4 bases from V and 0 bases from J; junction bases left unmatched: 6. CDR3 nucleotides: TGTGCCAGCAGCGGGGGAGGACTAGCGGGCTCCTACAATGAGCAGTTCTTC. Protein sequence: CASSGGGLAGSYNEQFF.

This sequence joins TRBV19 and TRBJ2-1; a possible D gene is TRBD1 (5 bases). Germline V gene data show CDR1 as LNHDA and CDR2 as SQIVND (reference sequence). The CDR3 totals 16 residues. V was shortened by 2 bases and J by 4 bases, with 15 bases between the two germline ends. CDR3 bases: TGTGCCAGTAGTATAAGGGGTGGCTTTCGGTACAATGAGCAGTTCTTC. As protein: CASSIRGGFRYNEQFF.

This clone was observed a handful of times. This sequence joins TRBV12-1 and TRBJ2-7; TRBD2, the table's D call, lacks a check against the DNA. TRBV12-1 is a pseudogene segment. This CDR3 is built from 15 residues. The CDR3 coding sequence is TGTGCCAGCAGCGGCGGGACTAGCGGCCTATACGAGCAGTACTTC. Translating gives CASSGGTSGLYEQYF.

This chain joins TRBV5-1 and TRBJ2-4; 7 positions match TRBD1. CDR3 length: 13 residues. CDR1 is SGHRS, CDR2 YFSETQ, per germline. With V trimmed by 4 bases and J by 5 bases, 3 bases remained unmatched. CDR3 DNA: TGCGCCAGCAGCAAGGGGGCACAAAACATTCAGTACTTC. This sequence encodes CASSKGAQNIQYF.

The chain has TRBV29-1 and TRBJ2-3; 9 nucleotides align to TRBD1. Germline V gene lookup returns CDR1 SQVTM and CDR2 ANQGSEA. The CDR3 is made up of 17 amino acids. The V and J ends lost 4 bases and 0 bases, in that order; junction bases with no gene match: 11. The CDR3 sequence: CSVGGTGRPTSTDTQYF. Here the CDR3 DNA reads TGCAGCGTTGGTGGGACAGGGAGGCCGACTAGCACAGATACGCAGTATTTT.